This TCR beta chain derives from a study of blood T cells in healthy people across ages. Using a J-beta primer mix together with a sample-barcoded 5' primer, a second PCR was run for roughly 7 to 12 cycles. MiXCR was run by TCRdb on the 5' RACE reads, yielding one entry per CDR3 protein. Of 780,000 or so distinct CDR3 sequences detected, roughly three fifths appear once; the ten largest clones hold 20% to 30%. Germline lookup yields CDR1 MDHEN and CDR2 SYDVKM. The CDR3 length is 15 residues. The germline V and J ends were trimmed by 4 bases and 0 bases, with 11 bases remaining between them. The TCR was taken from a man aged 35-49 years in good health. Material for sequencing was blood. The gene calls are TRBV28 and TRBJ2-3, with a possible D match to TRBD2 (6 bases). CDR3 sequence reads: CASSSGLLSTDTQYF. In nucleotides, the CDR3 is TGTGCCAGCAGTTCGGGACTTCTCAGCACAGATACGCAGTATTTT.